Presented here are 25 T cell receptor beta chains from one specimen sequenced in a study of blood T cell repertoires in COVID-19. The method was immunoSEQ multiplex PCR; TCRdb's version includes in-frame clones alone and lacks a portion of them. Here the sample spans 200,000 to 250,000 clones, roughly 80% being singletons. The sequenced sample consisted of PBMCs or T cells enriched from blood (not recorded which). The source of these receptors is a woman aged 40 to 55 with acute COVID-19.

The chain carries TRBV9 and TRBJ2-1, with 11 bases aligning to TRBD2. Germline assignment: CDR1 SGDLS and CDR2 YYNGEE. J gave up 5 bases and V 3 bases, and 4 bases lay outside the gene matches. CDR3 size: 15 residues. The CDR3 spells CASSESGLADNEQFF. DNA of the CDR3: TGTGCCAGCAGCGAATCGGGACTAGCGGACAATGAGCAGTTCTTC.

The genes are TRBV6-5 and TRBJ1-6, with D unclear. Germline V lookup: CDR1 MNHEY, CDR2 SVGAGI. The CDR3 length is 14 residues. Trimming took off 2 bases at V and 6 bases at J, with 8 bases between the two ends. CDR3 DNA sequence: TGTGCCAGCAGTTACCCAGAACGTAATTCACCCCTCCACTTT. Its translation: CASSYPERNSPLHF.

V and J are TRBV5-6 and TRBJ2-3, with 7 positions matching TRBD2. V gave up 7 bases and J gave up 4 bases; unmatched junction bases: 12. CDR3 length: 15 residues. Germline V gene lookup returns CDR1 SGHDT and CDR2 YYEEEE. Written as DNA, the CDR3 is TGTGCCAGCGCTATGTTGGGGGGGAGAGCAGATACGCAGTATTTT. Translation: CASAMLGGRADTQYF.

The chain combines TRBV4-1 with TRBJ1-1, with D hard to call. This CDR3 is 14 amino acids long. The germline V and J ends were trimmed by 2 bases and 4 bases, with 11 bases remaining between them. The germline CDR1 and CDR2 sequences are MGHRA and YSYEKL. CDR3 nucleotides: TGCGCCAGCAGCCAATCAGAGGAGATCACTGAAGCTTTCTTT. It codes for CASSQSEEITEAFF.

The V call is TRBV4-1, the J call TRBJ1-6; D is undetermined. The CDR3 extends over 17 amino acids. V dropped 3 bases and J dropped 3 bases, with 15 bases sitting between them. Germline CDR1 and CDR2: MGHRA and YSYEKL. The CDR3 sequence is CASSQAGRAGYNSPLHF. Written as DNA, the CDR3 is TGCGCCAGCAGCCAGGCGGGTCGGGCGGGCTATAATTCACCCCTCCACTTT.

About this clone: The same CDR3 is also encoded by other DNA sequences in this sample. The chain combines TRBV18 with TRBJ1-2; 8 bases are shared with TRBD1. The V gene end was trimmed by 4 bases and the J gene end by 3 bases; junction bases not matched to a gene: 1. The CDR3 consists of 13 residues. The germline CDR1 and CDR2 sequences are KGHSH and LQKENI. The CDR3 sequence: CASSLDRDYGYTF. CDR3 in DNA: TGTGCCAGCTCACTGGACAGGGACTATGGCTACACCTTC.

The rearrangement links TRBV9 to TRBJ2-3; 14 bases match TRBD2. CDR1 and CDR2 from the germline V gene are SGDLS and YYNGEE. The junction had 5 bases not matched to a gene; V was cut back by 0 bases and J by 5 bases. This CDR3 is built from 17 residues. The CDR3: CASSVARTSGGRDTQYF. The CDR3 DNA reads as TGTGCCAGCAGCGTAGCTAGGACTAGCGGGGGGAGAGATACGCAGTATTTT.

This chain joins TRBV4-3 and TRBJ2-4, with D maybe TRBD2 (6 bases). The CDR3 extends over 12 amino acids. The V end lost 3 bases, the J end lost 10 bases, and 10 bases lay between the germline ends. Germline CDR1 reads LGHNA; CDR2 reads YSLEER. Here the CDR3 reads CASSQGGPIQYF. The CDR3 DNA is TGCGCCAGCAGCCAGGGGGGACCGATTCAGTACTTC.

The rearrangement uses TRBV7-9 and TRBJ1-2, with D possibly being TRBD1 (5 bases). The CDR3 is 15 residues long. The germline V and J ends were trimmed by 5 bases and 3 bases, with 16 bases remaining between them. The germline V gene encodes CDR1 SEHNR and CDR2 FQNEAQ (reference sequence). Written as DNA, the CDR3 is TGTGCCAGCAGCCCCGTGGCAGGGTTCGACTATGGCTACACCTTC. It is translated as CASSPVAGFDYGYTF.

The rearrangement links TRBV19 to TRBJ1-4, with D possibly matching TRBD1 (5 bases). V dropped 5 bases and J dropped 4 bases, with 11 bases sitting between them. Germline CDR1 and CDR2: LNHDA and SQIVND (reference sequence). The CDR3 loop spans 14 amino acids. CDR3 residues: CASSVGPGNEKLFF. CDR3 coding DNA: TGTGCCAGTAGTGTGGGGCCAGGTAATGAAAAACTGTTTTTT.

The CDR3 loop is CASSPGLATEQYF. As DNA, the CDR3 is TGTGCCAGCAGTCCGGGACTAGCAACCGAGCAGTACTTC. This chain links TRBV12-3 or TRBV12-4 with TRBJ2-7; TRBD2 matches 9 bases. The CDR3 consists of 13 residues. V shed 5 bases and J 6 bases; nucleotides not matched to a gene: 5.

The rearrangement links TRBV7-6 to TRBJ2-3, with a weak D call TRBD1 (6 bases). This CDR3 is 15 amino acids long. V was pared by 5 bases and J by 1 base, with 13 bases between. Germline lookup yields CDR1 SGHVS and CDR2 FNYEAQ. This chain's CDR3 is CASSPTGSRTDTQYF. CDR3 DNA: TGTGCCAGCAGCCCTACAGGGTCCCGCACAGATACGCAGTATTTT. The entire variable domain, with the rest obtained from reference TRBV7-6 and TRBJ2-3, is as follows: GAGVSQSPRYKVTKRGQDVALRCDPISGHVSLYWYRQALGQGPEFLTYFNYEAQQDKSGLPNDRFSAERPEGSISTLTIQRTEQRDSAMYRCASSPTGSRTDTQYFGPGTRLTVL.

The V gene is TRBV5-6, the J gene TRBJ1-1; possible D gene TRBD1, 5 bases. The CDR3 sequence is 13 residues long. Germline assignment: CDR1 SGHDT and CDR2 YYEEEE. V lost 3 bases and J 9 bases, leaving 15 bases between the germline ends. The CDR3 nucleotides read TGTGCCAGCAGCTGGGGGGAGGGCAGAAAAGCTTTCTTT. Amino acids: CASSWGEGRKAFF.

In DNA form, the CDR3 reads TGCGCCAGCAGCCAGGAGCTTGGGAGCTATGGCTACACCTTC. This codes for CASSQELGSYGYTF. The V call is TRBV4-3, the J call TRBJ1-2; no definite D call. This CDR3 has 14 amino acids. In germline, CDR1 is LGHNA, CDR2 YSLEER. V lost 3 bases and J lost 4, with 12 bases in between.

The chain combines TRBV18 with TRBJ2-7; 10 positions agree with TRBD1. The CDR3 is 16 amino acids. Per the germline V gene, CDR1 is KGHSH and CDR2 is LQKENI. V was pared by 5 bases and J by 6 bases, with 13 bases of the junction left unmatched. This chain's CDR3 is CASSAGRDRGGSEQYF. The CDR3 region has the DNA TGTGCCAGCTCAGCAGGTAGGGACAGGGGAGGAAGCGAGCAGTACTTC.

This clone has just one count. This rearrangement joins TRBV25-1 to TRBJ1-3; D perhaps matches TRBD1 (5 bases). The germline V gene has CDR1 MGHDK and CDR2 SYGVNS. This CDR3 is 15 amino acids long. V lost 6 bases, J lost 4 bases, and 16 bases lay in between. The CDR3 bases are TGTGCCAGCAGGGATGTGACGGGACTCGGAAACACCATATATTTT. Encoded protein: CASRDVTGLGNTIYF. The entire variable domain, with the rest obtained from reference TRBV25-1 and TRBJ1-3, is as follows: EADIYQTPRYLVIGTGKKITLECSQTMGHDKMYWYQQDPGMELHLIHYSYGVNSTEKGDLSSESTVSRIRTEHFPLTLESARPSHTSQYLCASRDVTGLGNTIYFGEGSWLTVV.

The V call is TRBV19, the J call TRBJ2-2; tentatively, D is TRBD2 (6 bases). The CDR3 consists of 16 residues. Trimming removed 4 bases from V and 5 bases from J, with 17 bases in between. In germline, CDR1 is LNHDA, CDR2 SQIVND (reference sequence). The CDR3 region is CASSTNPQGGTGELFF. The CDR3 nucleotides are TGTGCCAGTAGTACCAACCCCCAGGGAGGAACCGGGGAGCTGTTTTTT.

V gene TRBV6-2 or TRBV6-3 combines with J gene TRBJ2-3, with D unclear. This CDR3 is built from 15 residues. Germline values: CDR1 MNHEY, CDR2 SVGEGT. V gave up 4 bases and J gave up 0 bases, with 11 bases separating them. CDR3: CASSFPKTSTDTQYF. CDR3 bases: TGTGCCAGCAGTTTCCCGAAAACTAGCACAGATACGCAGTATTTT.

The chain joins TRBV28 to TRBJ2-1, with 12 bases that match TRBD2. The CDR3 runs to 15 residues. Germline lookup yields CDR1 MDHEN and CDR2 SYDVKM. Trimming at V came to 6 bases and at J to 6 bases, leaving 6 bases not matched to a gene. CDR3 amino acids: CASRPTSGRVNEQFF. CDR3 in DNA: TGTGCCAGCAGGCCGACTAGCGGGAGAGTCAATGAGCAGTTCTTC. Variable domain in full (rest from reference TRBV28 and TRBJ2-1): DVKVTQSSRYLVKRTGEKVFLECVQDMDHENMFWYRQDPGLGLRLIYFSYDVKMKEKGDIPEGYSVSREKKERFSLILESASTNQTSMYLCASRPTSGRVNEQFFGPGTRLTVL.

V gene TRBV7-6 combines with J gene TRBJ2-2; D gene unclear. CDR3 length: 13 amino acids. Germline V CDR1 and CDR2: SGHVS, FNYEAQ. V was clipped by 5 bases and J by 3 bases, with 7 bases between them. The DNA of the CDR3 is TGTGCCAGCAGCGCCGGTGACACCGGGGAGCTGTTTTTT. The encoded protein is CASSAGDTGELFF.

Written as DNA, the CDR3 is TGTGCCAGCAGTTTCACAGGATTGCCCCTCCACTTT. As protein: CASSFTGLPLHF. This chain joins TRBV27 and TRBJ1-6; D possibly corresponds to TRBD1 (5 bases). Germline V lookup: CDR1 MNHEY, CDR2 SMNVEV (reference sequence). The CDR3 spans 12 residues. Trimming left V 3 bases short and J 13 bases short, with 10 bases between.

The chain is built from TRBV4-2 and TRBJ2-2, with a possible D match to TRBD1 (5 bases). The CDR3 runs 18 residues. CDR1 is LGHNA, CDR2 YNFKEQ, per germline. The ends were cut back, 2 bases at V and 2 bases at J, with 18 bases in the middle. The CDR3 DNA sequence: TGTGCCAGCAGCCAAATCCCATCCCCAGGGATAAACACCGGGGAGCTGTTTTTT. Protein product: CASSQIPSPGINTGELFF.

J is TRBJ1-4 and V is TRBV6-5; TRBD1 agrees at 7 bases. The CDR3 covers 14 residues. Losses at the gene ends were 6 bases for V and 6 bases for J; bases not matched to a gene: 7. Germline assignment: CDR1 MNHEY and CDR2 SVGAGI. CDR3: CASRPFQGDEKLFF. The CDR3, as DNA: TGTGCCAGCAGGCCCTTTCAGGGGGATGAAAAACTGTTTTTT.

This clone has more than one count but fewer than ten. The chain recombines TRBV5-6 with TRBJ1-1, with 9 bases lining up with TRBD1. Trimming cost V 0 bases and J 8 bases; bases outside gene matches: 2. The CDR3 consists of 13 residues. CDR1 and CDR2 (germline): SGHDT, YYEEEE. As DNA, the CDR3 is TGTGCCAGCAGCTTGGCTGACAGGGGGGAAGCTTTCTTT. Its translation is CASSLADRGEAFF.

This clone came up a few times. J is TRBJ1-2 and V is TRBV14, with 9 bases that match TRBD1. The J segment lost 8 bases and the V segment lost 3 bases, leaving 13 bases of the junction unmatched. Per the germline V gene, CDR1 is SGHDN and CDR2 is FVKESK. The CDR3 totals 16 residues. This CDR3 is CASSHQGQGLSAGYTF. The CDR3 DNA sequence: TGTGCCAGCAGCCACCAGGGACAGGGCCTTTCGGCGGGCTACACCTTC. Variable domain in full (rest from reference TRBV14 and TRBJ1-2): EAGVTQFPSHSVIEKGQTVTLRCDPISGHDNLYWYRRVMGKEIKFLLHFVKESKQDESGMPNNRFLAERTGGTYSTLKVQPAELEDSGVYFCASSHQGQGLSAGYTFGSGTRLTVV.